This T cell receptor (beta chain) was identified during a study of T cells of healthy individuals. TCRdb re-called the 5' RACE reads through MiXCR, storing one row per CDR3 protein. The table records 100,000 or so distinct CDR3 sequences, 15% to 20% of them present only once. This receptor was identified in a human donor in good health.

The CDR3 here is CASSLVVNAPEAFF. The DNA for the CDR3 is TGTGCCAGCAGCTTAGTCGTCAATGCCCCTGAAGCTTTCTTT. V is TRBV7-9 and J is TRBJ1-1; D unclear. CDR3 length: 14 residues. CDR1 and CDR2 from the germline V gene are SEHNR and FQNEAQ (reference sequence). V lost 1 base and J 6 bases, leaving 12 bases between the germline ends.